Shown below are 30 T cell receptor beta chains from a single sample sequenced in a study of blood T cell repertoires in COVID-19. Profiling relied on immunoSEQ multiplex PCR, and the TCRdb table lists in-frame clones only, not all of them. The data show under 300,000 clones, with more than 60% seen just once and about 4% held by the top ten. The sequenced sample consisted of peripheral blood. These TCRs come from a woman aged 35 to 49 with active or convalescent COVID-19.

This chain uses TRBV28 with TRBJ2-7; D is perhaps TRBD1 (5 bases). In germline, CDR1 is MDHEN, CDR2 SYDVKM. V was shortened by 6 bases and J by 2 bases, with 11 bases between the two germline ends. The CDR3 contains 13 residues. CDR3 in DNA: TGTGCCAGCAGACCTCAGGGTACCTACGAGCAGTACGTC. Translated: CASRPQGTYEQYV.

This chain connects TRBV7-3 to TRBJ2-5; a possible D gene is TRBD2 (5 bases). Germline CDR1 and CDR2: SGHTA and FQGTGA. There are 11 residues in the CDR3. The germline V and J ends were trimmed by 4 bases and 5 bases, with 5 bases remaining between them. CDR3 amino acids: CASSSGETQYF. CDR3 DNA sequence: TGTGCCAGCAGCTCGGGGGAGACCCAGTACTTC.

The chain combines TRBV19 with TRBJ1-5; TRBD1 is a possible D gene (6 bases). The ends were cut back, 6 bases at V and 7 bases at J, with 16 bases in the middle. CDR3 length equals 14 residues. Germline loops: CDR1 LNHDA, CDR2 SQIVND (reference sequence). The CDR3 protein is CASRQGPTGQPQHF. In nucleotides, the CDR3 is TGTGCCAGTAGACAGGGCCCTACGGGACAGCCCCAGCATTTT.

The rearrangement uses TRBV11-2 and TRBJ1-1; D not resolved. The V and J ends lost 1 base and 3 bases respectively, with 9 bases between them. This CDR3 region has 14 residues. Per germline, CDR1 SGHAT and CDR2 FQNNGV. CDR3 sequence: CASSLGSGYTEAFF. The DNA for the CDR3 is TGTGCCAGCAGCTTAGGGTCGGGTTACACTGAAGCTTTCTTT.

This chain joins TRBV5-1 and TRBJ1-3; 7 bases align to TRBD1. The CDR3 has 17 residues. Germline-derived CDR1 and CDR2 are SGHRS and YFSETQ. With V trimmed by 1 base and J by 4 bases, 11 bases remained unmatched. In nucleotides, the CDR3 is TGCGCCAGCAGCTTGAGCCCCCGGCCGACAGGGGGAAACACCATATATTTT. Encoded protein: CASSLSPRPTGGNTIYF.

The chain is built from TRBV4-1 and TRBJ1-5; TRBD1 matches 8 bases. CDR3 length equals 15 residues. Losses at the gene ends were 4 bases for V and 4 bases for J; bases not matched to a gene: 6. Germline CDR1 MGHRA, CDR2 YSYEKL. The CDR3 nucleotides read TGCGCCAGCAGCCCTGGACAGGGAGGAAATCAGCCCCAGCATTTT. As protein: CASSPGQGGNQPQHF.

This chain connects TRBV11-2 to TRBJ2-1; 7 bases line up with TRBD1. Trimming at V came to 5 bases and at J to 6 bases, leaving 13 bases not matched to a gene. This CDR3 is 16 amino acids long. The germline CDR1 and CDR2 sequences are SGHAT and FQNNGV. The CDR3 loop is CASSPRWTRGPNEQFF. CDR3 DNA: TGTGCCAGCAGCCCTCGGTGGACGAGGGGGCCCAATGAGCAGTTCTTC.

The J gene is TRBJ2-3, the V gene TRBV15, with 8 bases fitting TRBD2. Unmatched junction bases numbered 11, after V lost 0 bases and J lost 6 bases. Germline assignment: CDR1 LNHNV and CDR2 YYDKDF (reference sequence). CDR3 length: 17 amino acids. CDR3 region: CATSRDVSGGRMDTQYF. In nucleotides, the CDR3 is TGTGCCACCAGCAGAGATGTTTCGGGGGGGCGGATGGATACGCAGTATTTT.

The gene calls are TRBV2 and TRBJ2-1; 8 bases fit TRBD2. With 8 bases clipped from V and 5 bases from J, the junction kept 8 bases outside the gene matches. Germline lookup yields CDR1 SNHLY and CDR2 FYNNEI. The CDR3 length is 14 residues. The CDR3 DNA reads TGTGCCAGCTACGGGCGGGGGGCAAACAATGAGCAGTTCTTC. It encodes CASYGRGANNEQFF.

A single count supports this clone. The rearrangement joins TRBV3-1 (or the pseudogene TRBV3-2) to TRBJ1-2, with D maybe TRBD1 (5 bases). Trimming pared 0 bases from V and 5 bases from J, leaving 31 bases between. The CDR3 has 21 residues. Germline assignment: CDR1 LGHDT and CDR2 YNNKEL (reference sequence). DNA for the CDR3: TGTGCCAGCAGCCAAGATTTGGGGGGATTTGGGAGTCTCCGAGGGGATTATGGCTACACCTTC. Protein product: CASSQDLGGFGSLRGDYGYTF.

The count of this clone is one. J is TRBJ1-4 and V is TRBV2; D unclear. Germline CDR1 and CDR2: SNHLY and FYNNEI. CDR3 size: 14 residues. V lost 4 bases, J lost 6 bases, and 12 bases lay in between. CDR3 protein: CASSGSSKYEKLFF. Here the CDR3 DNA reads TGTGCCAGCAGTGGTAGCAGCAAGTATGAAAAACTGTTTTTT.

J is TRBJ2-5 and V is TRBV10-1; possibly TRBD2 for D (6 bases). The CDR3 sequence is 15 residues long. V dropped 3 bases and J dropped 7 bases, with 18 bases sitting between them. Germline values: CDR1 WNHNN, CDR2 SYGVQD (reference sequence). The CDR3 is CASSDTEGAGGTQYF. The CDR3 DNA reads TGCGCCAGCAGTGATACGGAGGGAGCGGGCGGGACCCAGTACTTC.

The rearrangement uses TRBV5-4 and TRBJ1-1; possibly TRBD1 for D (6 bases). The CDR3 runs 15 residues. From germline, CDR1 is SGHNT and CDR2 YYREEE (reference sequence). The V end lost 3 bases, the J end lost 6 bases, and 18 bases lay between the germline ends. CDR3 region: CASSSSLLTGSEAFF. The CDR3 nucleotides are TGTGCCAGCAGCTCTAGCCTCTTAACAGGGTCTGAAGCTTTCTTT.

This clone has more than one count but fewer than ten. This chain uses TRBV7-3 with TRBJ1-6; D is ambiguous. The CDR3 length is 14 residues. Germline lookup yields CDR1 SGHTA and CDR2 FQGTGA. V lost 2 bases to trimming and J lost 7 bases, with 9 bases between them. The CDR3 DNA reads as TGTGCCAGCAGCTTAGGTCCGAGGAATTCACCCCTCCACTTT. Encoded protein: CASSLGPRNSPLHF. Full variable domain (remainder filled in from reference TRBV7-3 and TRBJ1-6): GAGVSQTPSNKVTEKGKYVELRCDPISGHTALYWYRQSLGQGPEFLIYFQGTGAADDSGLPNDRFFAVRPEGSVSTLKIQRTERGDSAVYLCASSLGPRNSPLHFGNGTRLTVT.

This clone was recorded once. The chain couples TRBV19 to TRBJ1-5, with 7 bases that match TRBD1. The J segment lost 7 bases and the V segment lost 6 bases, leaving 12 bases of the junction unmatched. The V gene's germline CDR1 is LNHDA and CDR2 SQIVND (reference sequence). The CDR3 totals 15 residues. CDR3 sequence reads: CASSPLRGQGQPQHF. DNA for the CDR3: TGTGCCAGTAGCCCGTTAAGGGGGCAAGGACAGCCCCAGCATTTT. Combining the CDR3 with reference TRBV19 and TRBJ1-5 gives the whole variable domain DGGITQSPKYLFRKEGQNVTLSCEQNLNHDAMYWYRQDPGQGLRLIYYSQIVNDFQKGDIAEGYSVSREKKESFPLTVTSAQKNPTAFYLCASSPLRGQGQPQHFGDGTRLSIL.

The V call is TRBV29-1, the J call TRBJ2-3; D is undetermined. The ends were cut back, 2 bases at V and 1 base at J, with 7 bases in the middle. This CDR3 comprises 13 residues. From germline, CDR1 is SQVTM and CDR2 ANQGSEA. The CDR3 coding sequence is TGCAGCGTTGAAAATCCAGGCACAGATACGCAGTATTTT. Amino acid sequence: CSVENPGTDTQYF.

This clone was observed a few times. The rearrangement joins TRBV30 to TRBJ1-1; TRBD1 is a possible D gene (6 bases). CDR1 GTSNPN and CDR2 SVGIG come from the germline V gene (reference sequence). V lost 2 bases, J lost 3 bases, and 13 bases lay in between. The CDR3 is made up of 14 amino acids. The CDR3 loop is CAWSQGPPDTEAFF. Written as DNA, the CDR3 is TGTGCCTGGAGTCAGGGGCCCCCTGACACTGAAGCTTTCTTT. The full variable domain, completed using reference TRBV30 and TRBJ1-1, is SQTIHQWPATLVQPVGSPLSLECTVEGTSNPNLYWYRQAAGRGLQLLFYSVGIGQISSEVPQNLSASRPQDRQFILSSKKLLLSDSGFYLCAWSQGPPDTEAFFGQGTRLTVV.

V gene TRBV27 combines with J gene TRBJ1-2; D perhaps matches TRBD1 (5 bases). The CDR3 length is 15 residues. In germline, CDR1 is MNHEY, CDR2 SMNVEV (reference sequence). V lost 6 bases, J lost 4 bases, and 18 bases lay in between. CDR3: CASRIGTQGTYGYTF. CDR3 nucleotide sequence: TGTGCCAGCAGGATCGGAACCCAGGGAACCTATGGCTACACCTTC.

The V and J genes are TRBV5-6 and TRBJ1-2, with D maybe TRBD1 (6 bases). CDR3 length: 15 residues. Trimming took 2 bases from V and 5 from J, leaving 16 bases between them. Germline V gene sequence: CDR1 SGHDT, CDR2 YYEEEE. The CDR3 DNA is TGTGCCAGCAGCTTATACGGGACACGACTTTATGGCTACACCTTC. Protein product: CASSLYGTRLYGYTF.

The V call is TRBV7-6, the J call TRBJ2-3; 8 nucleotides line up with TRBD1. Trimming at V came to 2 bases and at J to 1 base, leaving 14 bases not matched to a gene. Germline CDR1 and CDR2: SGHVS and FNYEAQ. This CDR3 comprises 19 residues. The CDR3 nucleotides read TGTGCCAGCAGCTTATCCCGGCCCGGACAGGGAAGGGGCACAGATACGCAGTATTTT. It yields the protein CASSLSRPGQGRGTDTQYF.

The gene calls are TRBV11-2 and TRBJ2-7; possible D gene TRBD1, 6 bases. There are 14 residues in the CDR3. Trimming took 3 bases from V and 7 from J, leaving 16 bases between them. The V gene's germline CDR1 is SGHAT and CDR2 FQNNGV. The CDR3 region has the DNA TGTGCCAGCAGCTTGCAGGGACACCTCTGGGAGCAGTACGTC. Its translation: CASSLQGHLWEQYV.

This clone came up once. The CDR3 protein is CASSLGQEFGYTF. The CDR3 DNA reads TGTGCCAGCAGCCTGGGACAGGAATTTGGCTACACCTTC. This chain connects TRBV3-1 (or the pseudogene TRBV3-2) to TRBJ1-2; 8 bases agree with TRBD1. The J segment lost 7 bases and the V segment lost 4 bases, leaving 5 bases of the junction unmatched. Germline CDR1 is LGHDT and CDR2 is YNNKEL (reference sequence). The CDR3 is 13 amino acids.

CDR3 sequence: CASSTGYTEAFF. The CDR3 nucleotides are TGTGCCAGCAGCACAGGGTACACTGAAGCTTTCTTT. The chain combines TRBV9 with TRBJ1-1, with D perhaps matching TRBD1 (6 bases). Looked up from germline, CDR1 is SGDLS and CDR2 is YYNGEE. This CDR3 spans 12 amino acids. Between the trimmed V and J ends, which lost 4 bases and 3 bases, there was a span of 7 bases.

The genes are TRBV30 and TRBJ1-2; D unclear. Trimming stripped 7 bases from V and 8 bases from J, with 20 bases between. Germline values: CDR1 GTSNPN, CDR2 SVGIG (reference sequence). CDR3 length equals 13 residues. The CDR3 loop is CAYYRSFEVGYTF. The CDR3 region has the DNA TGTGCCTACTACCGGTCCTTCGAGGTCGGCTACACCTTC.

J is TRBJ2-5 and V is TRBV4-1; 9 bases match TRBD2. V lost 0 bases to trimming and J lost 2 bases; unmatched junction nucleotides: 4. Germline-derived CDR1 and CDR2 are MGHRA and YSYEKL. The CDR3 spans 16 residues. CDR3 nucleotides: TGCGCCAGCAGCCAAGAAGCTAGCGGGGTTCAAGAGACCCAGTACTTC. Its protein product is CASSQEASGVQETQYF.

The chain links TRBV4-2 to TRBJ2-7; 11 nucleotides match TRBD1. Per the germline V gene, CDR1 is LGHNA and CDR2 is YNFKEQ. J gave up 6 bases and V 1 base, and 8 bases lay outside the gene matches. This CDR3 has 16 residues. CDR3 DNA sequence: TGTGCCAGCAGCCAAGTTGTAGGGACAGGGGGAGGCGAGCAGTACTTC. Its protein product is CASSQVVGTGGGEQYF.

Comments on this clone: At one end, the junction sequence differs from germline, possibly due to a read error. The V call is TRBV6-1, the J call TRBJ2-2; maybe TRBD1 (6 bases). The CDR3 loop spans 13 amino acids. Germline assignment: CDR1 MNHNS and CDR2 SASEGT. Here the CDR3 DNA reads TGTGCCAGCAATGAACAGGGTACCGGGGAGCTGTTTTTT. It codes for CASNEQGTGELFF.

This rearrangement joins TRBV7-9 to TRBJ2-1; TRBD1 agrees at 7 bases. The CDR3 is 13 residues long. Germline lookup yields CDR1 SEHNR and CDR2 FQNEAQ (reference sequence). J gave up 6 bases and V 8 bases, and 7 bases lay outside the gene matches. The CDR3 here is CASDPQGTNEQFF. The CDR3 DNA sequence: TGTGCCAGCGACCCACAGGGGACCAATGAGCAGTTCTTC.

The chain carries TRBV29-1 and TRBJ2-2; 9 bases agree with TRBD2. CDR3 length: 14 amino acids. Germline loops: CDR1 SQVTM, CDR2 ANQGSEA. Trimming removed 6 bases from V and 4 bases from J; junction bases left unmatched: 6. This CDR3 is CSVRGGASTGELFF. The CDR3 DNA reads as TGCAGCGTCCGCGGGGGGGCTAGCACCGGGGAGCTGTTTTTT.

J is TRBJ1-5 and V is TRBV2; no reliable D call. V was shortened by 11 bases and J by 4 bases, with 15 bases between the two germline ends. Germline V gene data show CDR1 as SNHLY and CDR2 as FYNNEI. This CDR3 comprises 13 residues. The CDR3 sequence is CAGVGSLNQPQHF. CDR3 bases: TGTGCCGGCGTGGGGAGTTTAAATCAGCCCCAGCATTTT.